A single sample is the source of the 20 T cell receptor beta chains below, sequenced in a study of Ad26.COV2.S vaccination and SARS-CoV-2 variants. Sequencing was performed with immunoSEQ multiplex PCR; in TCRdb, only in-frame clones are kept and a portion is missing. The repertoire includes 350,000 to 450,000 clones, approximately 90% of them detected once, and 1.9% sits in the top ten. This sample's treatment: some 20 received Ad26.COV2.S at low or high dose, single or two shots; about 5 received placebo; per-sample allocation not given. Specimen acquisition occurred on day 63 following the initial vaccine or placebo injection. The starting material was peripheral blood, obtained in a trial of Ad26.COV2.S vaccine versus placebo. Receptor source: a person between 18 and 65 years old who received the Ad26.COV2.S COVID-19 vaccine or a placebo.

The chain uses TRBV7-2 and TRBJ2-1; D remains ambiguous. Looked up from germline, CDR1 is SGHTA and CDR2 is FQGNSA. V lost 2 bases to trimming and J lost 0 bases, with 11 bases between them. The CDR3 totals 16 residues. The CDR3 DNA reads as TGTGCCAGCAGCTTAACCGTGCAAATCTCCTACAATGAGCAGTTCTTC. The encoded protein is CASSLTVQISYNEQFF. Variable domain in full (rest from reference TRBV7-2 and TRBJ2-1): GAGVSQSPSNKVTEKGKDVELRCDPISGHTALYWYRQSLGQGLEFLIYFQGNSAPDKSGLPSDRFSAERTGGSVSTLTIQRTQQEDSAVYLCASSLTVQISYNEQFFGPGTRLTVL.

The chain joins TRBV28 to TRBJ2-2; TRBD2 might be the D (6 bases). Per germline, CDR1 MDHEN and CDR2 SYDVKM. The CDR3 is made up of 14 amino acids. V was clipped by 8 bases and J by 0 bases, with 10 bases between them. CDR3: CASSWGANTGELFF. As DNA, the CDR3 is TGTGCCAGCTCCTGGGGGGCGAACACCGGGGAGCTGTTTTTT.

The V gene is TRBV10-1, the J gene TRBJ2-7, with a tentative D call TRBD2 (6 bases). Germline CDR1 reads WNHNN; CDR2 reads SYGVQD (reference sequence). Trimming stripped 0 bases from V and 2 bases from J, with 8 bases between. This CDR3 region has 14 residues. CDR3 residues: CASSESGGAYEQYF. The CDR3 DNA follows: TGCGCCAGCAGTGAGTCGGGGGGTGCCTACGAGCAGTACTTC.

V is TRBV5-1 and J is TRBJ2-5; TRBD1 aligns across 7 bases. Germline V CDR1 and CDR2: SGHRS, YFSETQ. The CDR3 extends over 14 amino acids. J gave up 4 bases and V 0 bases, and 3 bases lay outside the gene matches. DNA for the CDR3: TGCGCCAGCAGCTTGGACAGGGGCAGAGAGACCCAGTACTTC. It is translated as CASSLDRGRETQYF.

The rearrangement uses TRBV20-1 and TRBJ2-1, with 8 bases fitting TRBD2. The CDR3 extends over 16 amino acids. Germline CDR1 DFQATT, CDR2 SNEGSKA (reference sequence). J gave up 5 bases and V 3 bases, and 12 bases lay outside the gene matches. The CDR3 nucleotides read TGCAGTGCTAGTCGTATAGCGGGATCACTAAACAATGAGCAGTTCTTC. Translation gives CSASRIAGSLNNEQFF.

This clone has a handful of counts. V usage is TRBV6-5 and J usage is TRBJ2-1; 7 bases map to TRBD2. The V and J ends lost 6 bases and 6 bases, in that order; junction bases with no gene match: 5. The CDR3 sequence is 13 residues long. Germline V lookup: CDR1 MNHEY, CDR2 SVGAGI. CDR3 nucleotides: TGTGCCAGCAGATTAGCGGGCCTCAATGAGCAGTTCTTC. Translated, it gives CASRLAGLNEQFF.

The chain employs TRBV9 and TRBJ2-2, with 8 bases matching TRBD2. Germline V CDR1 and CDR2: SGDLS, YYNGEE. The CDR3 is 15 residues long. V was pared by 0 bases and J by 6 bases, with 4 bases of the junction left unmatched. The CDR3 bases are TGTGCCAGCAGCGTAGTGGGACTAGGGGCCGGGGAGCTGTTTTTT. It encodes CASSVVGLGAGELFF.

The CDR3 loop reads CASSFVEALRADTQYF. The CDR3, as DNA: TGTGCCAGCAGTTTTGTGGAGGCGCTGCGCGCAGATACGCAGTATTTT. The gene calls are TRBV27 and TRBJ2-3; TRBD2 might be the D (5 bases). CDR1 is MNHEY and CDR2 is SMNVEV in the germline V gene (reference sequence). The CDR3 sequence is 16 residues long. Deletions cut 3 bases from V and 4 bases from J, with 17 bases between.

The chain is built from TRBV11-3 and TRBJ2-5; either TRBD1 or TRBD2 may supply D (6 bases each). The CDR3 extends over 15 amino acids. V lost 5 bases to trimming and J lost 5 bases, with 18 bases between them. Germline V lookup: CDR1 SGHNT, CDR2 YENEEA. CDR3 in DNA: TGTGCCAGCAGCCTATTCAATAGCGGACAGGAGACCCAGTACTTC. Protein product: CASSLFNSGQETQYF.

The chain employs TRBV18 and TRBJ2-3; D may be TRBD1 (6 bases). The germline V gene has CDR1 KGHSH and CDR2 LQKENI. Trimming removed 7 bases at V and 2 bases at J, with 19 bases between. This CDR3 has 16 amino acids. The CDR3 loop is CASLGSAGAYTDTQYF. The CDR3 DNA reads as TGTGCCAGCTTAGGGTCGGCAGGGGCTTACACAGATACGCAGTATTTT. The full variable domain, rest sourced from reference TRBV18 and TRBJ2-3, is NAGVMQNPRHLVRRRGQEARLRCSPMKGHSHVYWYRQLPEEGLKFMVYLQKENIIDESGMPKERFSAEFPKEGPSILRIQQVVRGDSAAYFCASLGSAGAYTDTQYFGPGTRLTVL.

This chain links TRBV5-1 with TRBJ1-4; no reliable D call. The germline V and J ends were trimmed by 4 bases and 0 bases, with 13 bases remaining between them. The CDR3 sequence is 16 residues long. Germline CDR1 is SGHRS and CDR2 is YFSETQ. CDR3 in DNA: TGCGCCAGCAGCCCTTCTACGTCTGCAACTAATGAAAAACTGTTTTTT. Translating it yields CASSPSTSATNEKLFF. Together with reference TRBV5-1 and TRBJ1-4, the CDR3 gives the full variable domain: KAGVTQTPRYLIKTRGQQVTLSCSPISGHRSVSWYQQTPGQGLQFLFEYFSETQRNKGNFPGRFSGRQFSNSRSEMNVSTLELGDSALYLCASSPSTSATNEKLFFGSGTQLSVL.

The chain is built from TRBV25-1 and TRBJ1-5; D is uncertain. The CDR3 covers 14 residues. Trimming stripped 1 base from V and 4 bases from J, with 8 bases between. From germline, CDR1 is MGHDK and CDR2 SYGVNS. The CDR3 nucleotides read TGTGCCAGCAGTGAATTCGGTTCAAATCAGCCCCAGCATTTT. It yields the protein CASSEFGSNQPQHF.

The chain joins TRBV7-9 to TRBJ2-2; 9 bases are shared with TRBD1. This CDR3 contains 17 residues. J gave up 6 bases and V 6 bases, and 14 bases lay outside the gene matches. CDR1 and CDR2 from the germline V gene are SEHNR and FQNEAQ (reference sequence). CDR3 sequence (DNA): TGTGCCAGCAGGGATGGACTTGGACAGGGGAGGTCCGGGGAGCTGTTTTTT. This translates into CASRDGLGQGRSGELFF.

Written as DNA, the CDR3 is TGTGCCATCAGTACGGGACAGGGTATTGTGCAGTACTTC. Encoded protein: CAISTGQGIVQYF. This chain joins TRBV10-3 and TRBJ2-7; TRBD1 matches 9 bases. Trimming cost V 5 bases and J 9 bases; bases outside gene matches: 8. The CDR3 extends over 13 amino acids. CDR1 and CDR2 from the germline V gene are ENHRY and SYGVKD.

V and J are TRBV7-9 and TRBJ1-1; possible D gene TRBD1, 5 bases. V lost 7 bases to trimming and J lost 3 bases, with 18 bases between them. CDR1 and CDR2 (germline): SEHNR, FQNEAQ (reference sequence). This CDR3 spans 15 amino acids. The CDR3 nucleotides are TGTGCCAGCACCTCTGCCAGGGTGAAGGACACTGAAGCTTTCTTT. Its protein is CASTSARVKDTEAFF.

On this clone itself: The sample has other DNA sequences that encode this CDR3 too. V and J are TRBV7-9 and TRBJ2-7; D is perhaps TRBD1 or TRBD2 (5 bases each). V dropped 0 bases and J dropped 2 bases, with 8 bases sitting between them. CDR3 size: 14 residues. The germline CDR1 and CDR2 sequences are SEHNR and FQNEAQ (reference sequence). CDR3 region: CASSLAGAAYEQYF. CDR3 DNA sequence: TGTGCCAGCAGCTTAGCCGGGGCCGCCTACGAGCAGTACTTC. Combining the CDR3 with reference TRBV7-9 and TRBJ2-7 gives the whole variable domain DTGVSQNPRHKITKRGQNVTFRCDPISEHNRLYWYRQTLGQGPEFLTYFQNEAQLEKSRLLSDRFSAERPKGSFSTLEIQRTEQGDSAMYLCASSLAGAAYEQYFGPGTRLTVT.

The chain uses TRBV5-1 and TRBJ1-6; D might be TRBD1 (6 bases). This CDR3 has 15 residues. The ends were cut back, 4 bases at V and 7 bases at J, with 15 bases in the middle. Germline lookup yields CDR1 SGHRS and CDR2 YFSETQ. CDR3 sequence (DNA): TGCGCCAGCAGCACCACAGGGAAGGGGAATTCACCCCTCCACTTT. This codes for CASSTTGKGNSPLHF.

The rearrangement joins TRBV5-1 to TRBJ2-5; 12 bases match TRBD1. Germline CDR1 SGHRS, CDR2 YFSETQ. Germline trimming cut 4 bases from V and 4 bases from J; bases unmatched to any gene: 2. The length of the CDR3 is 14 residues. CDR3 bases: TGCGCCAGCAGCGAGGGACAGGGGGCAGAGACCCAGTACTTC. This gives the protein CASSEGQGAETQYF.

The V gene is TRBV7-6, the J gene TRBJ2-7, with TRBD2 matching over 7 bases. The CDR3 extends over 14 amino acids. V gave up 1 base and J gave up 4 bases; unmatched junction bases: 4. Germline assignment: CDR1 SGHVS and CDR2 FNYEAQ. DNA for the CDR3: TGTGCCAGCAGCTTAGAGGTCGGGGGGTACGAGCAGTACTTC. Translation: CASSLEVGGYEQYF.

This clone was recorded only once. The sample holds other DNA sequences that translate to the same CDR3. The rearrangement links TRBV9 to TRBJ2-1; 10 nucleotides agree with TRBD2. Germline V gene sequence: CDR1 SGDLS, CDR2 YYNGEE. With 3 bases clipped from V and 6 bases from J, the junction kept 3 bases outside the gene matches. CDR3 length: 14 residues. DNA of the CDR3: TGTGCCAGCAGCGCTAGCGGGAGCCTCAATGAGCAGTTCTTC. As protein: CASSASGSLNEQFF. Full variable domain (missing parts from reference TRBV9 and TRBJ2-1): DSGVTQTPKHLITATGQRVTLRCSPRSGDLSVYWYQQSLDQGLQFLIQYYNGEERAKGNILERFSAQQFPDLHSELNLSSLELGDSALYFCASSASGSLNEQFFGPGTRLTVL.